These 23 T cell receptor beta chains share one sample of origin, sequenced in a study of a mutant IDH1 vaccine in newly diagnosed glioma (dated by TCRdb to the early 2020s). Library construction relied on the immunoSEQ multiplex PCR assay. TCRdb mirrors the immuneACCESS table, restricted to in-frame sequences. Some clones are absent from its copies; in checked studies, under half trace to an unresolved V gene, and the reason for the others is unknown. For this sample there are 100,000 to 120,000 clones; almost 90% appear just once. Together, the top ten hold roughly 0.65% of the sample. The sample's time point label is to be understood as: week 11, during vaccination. Each vaccine dose, consisting of 300 ug of a 20-mer mutant IDH1 peptide in Montanide, was administered subcutaneously with topical imiquimod. Their specific antigens are unknown. The sequences come from PBMCs, collected from a glioma patient whose treatment included an IDH1 peptide vaccine. The source is a woman between 50 and 59 years old with glioma.

The chain couples TRBV6-1 to TRBJ2-7, with 7 bases that match TRBD1. CDR3 length: 13 amino acids. With V trimmed by 2 bases and J by 2 bases, 0 bases remained unmatched. Looked up from germline, CDR1 is MNHNS and CDR2 is SASEGT. The CDR3 is CASSERGPYEQYF. The CDR3 DNA is TGTGCCAGCAGTGAAAGGGGGCCCTACGAGCAGTACTTC.

A single count supports this clone. V and J are TRBV5-1 and TRBJ1-4; D ambiguous. The CDR3 spans 13 residues. V was cut by 0 bases and J by 5 bases, with 5 bases left in between. CDR1 is SGHRS, CDR2 YFSETQ, per germline. The CDR3 reads CASSLANNEKLFF. CDR3 bases: TGCGCCAGCAGCTTGGCAAACAATGAAAAACTGTTTTTT. The variable domain in full, with the rest retrieved from reference TRBV5-1 and TRBJ1-4, is KAGVTQTPRYLIKTRGQQVTLSCSPISGHRSVSWYQQTPGQGLQFLFEYFSETQRNKGNFPGRFSGRQFSNSRSEMNVSTLELGDSALYLCASSLANNEKLFFGSGTQLSVL.

The V call is TRBV28, the J call TRBJ2-1, with D perhaps TRBD2 (5 bases). This CDR3 is 16 amino acids long. CDR1 and CDR2 (germline): MDHEN, SYDVKM. Deletions cut 8 bases from V and 7 bases from J, with 24 bases between. Here the CDR3 reads CASRSPVRTPSNEQFF. In DNA form, the CDR3 reads TGTGCCAGCCGATCCCCCGTTAGGACTCCCTCGAATGAGCAGTTCTTC.

V and J are TRBV27 and TRBJ1-5, with a weak D call TRBD1 (6 bases). Trimming removed 10 bases at V and 6 bases at J, with 22 bases between. Germline lookup yields CDR1 MNHEY and CDR2 SMNVEV (reference sequence). The CDR3 runs 15 residues. For the CDR3, the DNA is TGTGCCAACTTACGTCGGGACATGGGGGGTCAGCCCCAGCATTTT. Translated: CANLRRDMGGQPQHF.

DNA of the CDR3: TGTGCCAGCAGCAACTCGGGAGGGGGCGATCGACTCCACTTT. Translation: CASSNSGGGDRLHF. The rearrangement joins TRBV5-6 to TRBJ1-6; 7 positions match TRBD1. Trimming cost V 4 bases and J 16 bases; bases outside gene matches: 14. CDR1 is SGHDT and CDR2 is YYEEEE in the germline V gene. The CDR3 contains 14 residues.

This clone was recorded once. The chain has TRBV19 and TRBJ1-3, with TRBD1 as a possible D gene (6 bases). Germline assignment: CDR1 LNHDA and CDR2 SQIVND (reference sequence). With 3 bases removed from V and 4 bases from J, the gap between germline ends came to 13 bases. The CDR3 consists of 15 residues. CDR3 sequence: CASSIVTGTGNTIYF. Written as DNA, the CDR3 is TGTGCCAGTAGTATCGTCACAGGGACGGGAAACACCATATATTTT. The complete variable domain, with remaining parts taken from reference TRBV19 and TRBJ1-3, reads DGGITQSPKYLFRKEGQNVTLSCEQNLNHDAMYWYRQDPGQGLRLIYYSQIVNDFQKGDIAEGYSVSREKKESFPLTVTSAQKNPTAFYLCASSIVTGTGNTIYFGEGSWLTVV.

The table lists this clone with a count of one. The J gene is TRBJ1-5, the V gene TRBV18; D is perhaps TRBD1 (5 bases). The V gene's germline CDR1 is KGHSH and CDR2 LQKENI. Trimming stripped 1 base from V and 1 base from J, with 11 bases between. The CDR3 is made up of 16 amino acids. CDR3 DNA sequence: TGTGCCAGCTCACCACAGGGGTTGGGGAGCAATCAGCCCCAGCATTTT. It translates to CASSPQGLGSNQPQHF.

This chain uses TRBV11-2 with TRBJ2-4; D uncertain. CDR1 is SGHAT and CDR2 is FQNNGV in the germline V gene. The CDR3 has 13 residues. Deletions cut 3 bases from V and 1 base from J, with 4 bases between. The CDR3 is CASSLVAKNIQYF. The CDR3 DNA sequence: TGTGCCAGCAGCTTGGTGGCCAAAAACATTCAGTACTTC.

Here the CDR3 DNA reads TGCGCCAGCAGCTTGGCCCCTAGCGGGAGTAGCGAGCAGTTCTTC. Protein sequence: CASSLAPSGSSEQFF. The chain links TRBV5-1 to TRBJ2-1; 10 bases are shared with TRBD2. The CDR3 runs 15 residues. CDR1 is SGHRS and CDR2 is YFSETQ in the germline V gene. Unmatched junction bases numbered 7, after V lost 0 bases and J lost 10 bases. Variable domain in full (rest from reference TRBV5-1 and TRBJ2-1): KAGVTQTPRYLIKTRGQQVTLSCSPISGHRSVSWYQQTPGQGLQFLFEYFSETQRNKGNFPGRFSGRQFSNSRSEMNVSTLELGDSALYLCASSLAPSGSSEQFFGPGTRLTVL.

The chain uses TRBV2 and TRBJ2-5; D unresolved. Per germline, CDR1 SNHLY and CDR2 FYNNEI. Deletions cut 7 bases from V and 5 bases from J, with 11 bases between. This CDR3 comprises 12 residues. CDR3 protein: CASKGYTETQYF. DNA of the CDR3: TGTGCCAGCAAGGGTTATACGGAGACCCAGTACTTC.

V and J are TRBV5-5 and TRBJ2-7; TRBD1 matches at 8 bases. The CDR3 contains 14 residues. V shed 4 bases and J 0 bases; nucleotides not matched to a gene: 3. Per the germline V gene, CDR1 is SGHKS and CDR2 is YYEKEE (reference sequence). The CDR3 DNA sequence: TGTGCCAGCAGCCATGGACAGGGCTCCTACGAGCAGTACTTC. This codes for CASSHGQGSYEQYF.

This chain joins TRBV6-6 and TRBJ2-3; D gene unclear. The CDR3 consists of 11 residues. Germline V gene data show CDR1 as MNHNY and CDR2 as SVGAGI (reference sequence). V gave up 0 bases and J gave up 7 bases, with 2 bases separating them. For the CDR3, the DNA is TGTGCCAGCAGTTACTCGCATACGCAGTATTTT. Translating gives CASSYSHTQYF.

The chain employs TRBV28 and TRBJ1-5, with 9 positions matching TRBD1. This CDR3 has 17 residues. Germline lookup yields CDR1 MDHEN and CDR2 SYDVKM. V shed 6 bases and J 0 bases; nucleotides not matched to a gene: 9. Written as DNA, the CDR3 is TGTGCCAGCAGGATGTTACAGGGGGCATATAGCAATCAGCCCCAGCATTTT. This encodes CASRMLQGAYSNQPQHF.

The chain combines TRBV27 with TRBJ2-1, with D possibly being TRBD2 (5 bases). Germline CDR1 and CDR2: MNHEY and SMNVEV (reference sequence). Trimming took 6 bases from V and 0 from J, leaving 9 bases between them. CDR3 length: 14 residues. The CDR3 reads CASSQGGSYNEQFF. The CDR3 DNA is TGTGCCAGCAGCCAAGGAGGCTCCTACAATGAGCAGTTCTTC.

This clone was counted once. J is TRBJ1-2 and V is TRBV10-3; D is possibly TRBD1 (5 bases). The CDR3 totals 13 residues. In germline, CDR1 is ENHRY, CDR2 SYGVKD. Trimming stripped 5 bases from V and 4 bases from J, with 11 bases between. DNA of the CDR3: TGTGCCATCAGTCGTAGACAGACCTATGGCTACACCTTC. Translation gives CAISRRQTYGYTF.

The J gene is TRBJ2-7, the V gene TRBV28; TRBD1 aligns across 7 bases. Germline V gene data show CDR1 as MDHEN and CDR2 as SYDVKM. The CDR3 consists of 13 residues. Losses at the gene ends were 4 bases for V and 2 bases for J; bases not matched to a gene: 2. CDR3 loop: CASSWDSPYEQYF. CDR3 DNA sequence: TGTGCCAGCAGTTGGGACAGCCCCTACGAGCAGTACTTC.

The chain combines TRBV29-1 with TRBJ1-1; 9 positions match TRBD1. The ends lost 7 bases at V and 7 bases at J; junction bases unmatched: 10. This CDR3 has 13 amino acids. The germline gives CDR1 SQVTM, CDR2 ANQGSEA. The CDR3 protein is CSAKTGGESEAFF. The DNA of the CDR3 is TGCAGCGCTAAGACAGGGGGGGAGAGTGAAGCTTTCTTT. Using reference TRBV29-1 and TRBJ1-1 for the parts outside the CDR3, the full variable domain is SAVISQKPSRDICQRGTSLTIQCQVDSQVTMMFWYRQQPGQSLTLIATANQGSEATYESGFVIDKFPISRPNLTFSTLTVSNMSPEDSSIYLCSAKTGGESEAFFGQGTRLTVV.

This clone was seen once. The V and J genes are TRBV28 and TRBJ2-1, with D possibly being TRBD1 (5 bases). Per the germline V gene, CDR1 is MDHEN and CDR2 is SYDVKM. The ends were cut back, 3 bases at V and 3 bases at J, with 12 bases in the middle. This CDR3 spans 15 amino acids. CDR3 DNA sequence: TGTGCCAGCAGTTTCCTGGACACGGGCTACAATGAGCAGTTCTTC. This codes for CASSFLDTGYNEQFF.

This clone was seen only a few times. At the DNA level, this CDR3 is encoded by other sequences in the same sample as well. The V call is TRBV27, the J call TRBJ1-3; no firm D call. Trimming stripped 2 bases from V and 4 bases from J, with 6 bases between. CDR1 and CDR2 from the germline V gene are MNHEY and SMNVEV (reference sequence). CDR3 length equals 13 residues. The CDR3 DNA is TGTGCCAGCAGTTTAGAGCGAGGAAACACCATATATTTT. Translated: CASSLERGNTIYF.

The CDR3 spells CSVVSAQGTTDTQYF. DNA for the CDR3: TGCAGCGTTGTTAGCGCTCAGGGAACTACAGATACGCAGTATTTT. This chain uses TRBV29-1 with TRBJ2-3, with D perhaps being TRBD1 or TRBD2 (5 bases each). Germline assignment: CDR1 SQVTM and CDR2 ANQGSEA. The CDR3 runs to 15 residues. Trimming removed 4 bases from V and 3 bases from J, with 17 bases in between.

The count of this clone is one. The chain couples TRBV6-1 to TRBJ1-2; TRBD1 aligns across 9 bases. This CDR3 has 16 residues. Trimming at V came to 1 base and at J to 8 bases, leaving 11 bases not matched to a gene. CDR1 is MNHNS and CDR2 is SASEGT in the germline V gene. The CDR3 spells CASSEVVRDRVRGYTF. For the CDR3, the DNA is TGTGCCAGCAGTGAAGTAGTCCGGGACAGGGTCCGCGGCTACACCTTC.

The V call is TRBV6-5, the J call TRBJ1-4; no clear D gene. The germline gives CDR1 MNHEY, CDR2 SVGAGI. CDR3 length: 14 amino acids. V shed 7 bases and J shed 5 bases, with 14 bases lying between them. CDR3 DNA: TGTGCCAGCAAAATTACATATGACAATGAAAAACTGTTTTTT. Amino acids: CASKITYDNEKLFF.

The V gene is TRBV9, the J gene TRBJ2-5; D may be TRBD1 or TRBD2 (5 bases each). This CDR3 is built from 14 residues. Deletions cut 0 bases from V and 4 bases from J, with 10 bases between. Germline V lookup: CDR1 SGDLS, CDR2 YYNGEE. CDR3 nucleotide sequence: TGTGCCAGCAGCGTAGCGGTGGGGACAGAGACCCAGTACTTC. Translated, it gives CASSVAVGTETQYF.